This T cell receptor (beta chain) is from a study of cytomegalovirus exposure and HLA in healthy donors. A note on this clone: Its antigen is unknown.

The trim removed 4 bases at V and 4 bases at J, leaving 1 base unmatched. The germline V gene has CDR1 LGHNA and CDR2 YNFKEQ. The CDR3 consists of 15 residues. General study results and limits: Rare TCR sequences dominated, though some public TCRs recurred in many donors. Reports state that TCR beta sequences accurately predicted most subjects' HLA-A and HLA-B alleles. Sequencing probably produced one cluster of sequence variants that were highly shared.

The primer mix had 60 Vbeta and 13 Jbeta primers. Profiled with immunoSEQ multiplex PCR; TCRdb holds only in-frame clones, not every one. The repertoire holds 100,000 to 150,000 clones, with about three fifths as singletons. Sequences were obtained from PBMCs. The chain employs TRBV4-2 and TRBJ1-6, with 10 bases aligning to TRBD1. The clonotype comes from a woman aged 40 to 50 in good health and CMV-seropositive. The CDR3 coding sequence is TGTGCCAGCAGCCCGGGACAGGGGTATAATTCACCCCTCCACTTT. It translates to CASSPGQGYNSPLHF.